These 27 T cell receptor beta chains originate from one sample sequenced in a study of blood T cell repertoires in COVID-19. Data came from immunoSEQ multiplex PCR; TCRdb stores just in-frame clones and leaves some out. The sample has some 250,000 clones; roughly 76% are singletons. Material for sequencing was peripheral blood. The receptors stem from a woman of 80 years or more with COVID-19, enrolled during active disease.

The rearrangement uses TRBV7-3 and TRBJ2-1; no definite D call. Trimming left V 5 bases short and J 7 bases short, with 12 bases between. Germline lookup yields CDR1 SGHTA and CDR2 FQGTGA. The CDR3 loop spans 13 amino acids. The CDR3: CASSTWSENEQFF. In DNA form, the CDR3 reads TGTGCCAGCAGCACTTGGTCGGAGAATGAGCAGTTCTTC.

This CDR3 is CASSLGGASGYNEQFF. As DNA, the CDR3 is TGTGCCAGCAGCTTAGGAGGGGCTAGCGGGTACAATGAGCAGTTCTTC. The rearrangement joins TRBV13 to TRBJ2-1, with 8 bases lining up with TRBD2. V trimming: 0 bases; J trimming: 4 bases; junction bases outside the gene matches: 5. The CDR3 consists of 16 residues. CDR1 PRHDT and CDR2 FYEKMQ come from the germline V gene (reference sequence).

This clone turned up a few times. This rearrangement joins TRBV4-1 to TRBJ2-7; possible D gene TRBD2, 5 bases. The germline V gene has CDR1 MGHRA and CDR2 YSYEKL. The CDR3 runs 14 residues. V was cut by 9 bases and J by 0 bases, with 15 bases left in between. The CDR3 spells CASSRTGSSYEQYF. The CDR3 DNA is TGCGCCAGTTCCCGGACTGGCAGCTCCTACGAGCAGTACTTC.

The sample holds one count of this clone. The genes are TRBV5-1 and TRBJ1-2, with D perhaps TRBD1 (6 bases). The V and J ends lost 4 bases and 7 bases respectively, with 11 bases between them. The CDR3 totals 12 residues. Germline assignment: CDR1 SGHRS and CDR2 YFSETQ. CDR3 sequence: CASSIGTFGYTF. The CDR3 DNA is TGCGCCAGCAGCATCGGGACATTTGGCTACACCTTC.

The V call is TRBV2, the J call TRBJ2-7, with 7 bases fitting TRBD2. With V trimmed by 4 bases and J by 0 bases, 9 bases remained unmatched. The CDR3 loop spans 16 amino acids. From germline, CDR1 is SNHLY and CDR2 FYNNEI. The CDR3 DNA is TGTGCCAGCAGTGGGGCTAGCGGTCGCCCCTCCTACGAGCAGTACTTC. Amino acids: CASSGASGRPSYEQYF. The full variable domain, completed using reference TRBV2 and TRBJ2-7, is EPEVTQTPSHQVTQMGQEVILRCVPISNHLYFYWYRQILGQKVEFLVSFYNNEISEKSEIFDDQFSVERPDGSNFTLKIRSTKLEDSAMYFCASSGASGRPSYEQYFGPGTRLTVT.

This clone has just one count. This chain links TRBV7-2 with TRBJ2-5; D is unclear. Trimming left V 1 base short and J 2 bases short, with 14 bases between. CDR1 and CDR2 (germline): SGHTA, FQGNSA. The CDR3 is 16 amino acids. This chain's CDR3 is CASSLGSKPEQETQYF. DNA for the CDR3: TGTGCCAGCAGCTTAGGTAGTAAGCCCGAGCAAGAGACCCAGTACTTC.

V and J are TRBV3-1 (or the pseudogene TRBV3-2) and TRBJ1-5, with D tentatively TRBD1 (6 bases). This CDR3 has 15 residues. CDR1 and CDR2 from the germline V gene are LGHDT and YNNKEL (reference sequence). V gave up 2 bases and J gave up 5 bases, with 13 bases separating them. CDR3 DNA sequence: TGTGCCAGCAGCCAATACAGGGACGCGGATCAGCCCCAGCATTTT. Translated: CASSQYRDADQPQHF.

This rearrangement joins TRBV3-1 (or the pseudogene TRBV3-2) to TRBJ2-2; tentatively, D is TRBD1 (6 bases). Looked up from germline, CDR1 is LGHDT and CDR2 is YNNKEL (reference sequence). Trimming removed 1 base from V and 5 bases from J, with 11 bases in between. This CDR3 has 15 amino acids. The CDR3 spells CASSQGVRGTGELFF. DNA for the CDR3: TGTGCCAGCAGCCAAGGGGTCAGGGGAACCGGGGAGCTGTTTTTT.

In the case of this clone: At the DNA level, this CDR3 is encoded by other sequences in the same sample as well. This chain links TRBV15 with TRBJ2-7; weak D call: TRBD1 (6 bases). The germline V and J ends were trimmed by 0 bases and 0 bases, with 6 bases remaining between them. CDR1 and CDR2 from the germline V gene are LNHNV and YYDKDF (reference sequence). CDR3 length: 14 residues. The CDR3 region is CATSRDRGSYEQYF. The CDR3 nucleotides read TGTGCCACCAGCAGAGACAGGGGCTCCTACGAGCAGTACTTC.

The V call is TRBV19, the J call TRBJ1-6, with D uncertain. CDR1 is LNHDA, CDR2 SQIVND, per germline (reference sequence). This CDR3 spans 15 amino acids. Trimming cost V 6 bases and J 11 bases, with 20 bases left between them. The CDR3 region has the DNA TGTGCCAGTAGCCCCCGACAAGCGGGGTTTACACCCCTCCACTTT. Its translation is CASSPRQAGFTPLHF. Full variable domain (rest looked up from reference TRBV19 and TRBJ1-6): DGGITQSPKYLFRKEGQNVTLSCEQNLNHDAMYWYRQDPGQGLRLIYYSQIVNDFQKGDIAEGYSVSREKKESFPLTVTSAQKNPTAFYLCASSPRQAGFTPLHFGNGTRLTVT.

The chain is built from TRBV6-5 and TRBJ1-1, with 8 nucleotides matching TRBD1. Losses at the gene ends were 6 bases for V and 0 bases for J; bases not matched to a gene: 3. Looked up from germline, CDR1 is MNHEY and CDR2 is SVGAGI. The CDR3 has 14 residues. The CDR3 region is CASRPQGVNTEAFF. In DNA form, the CDR3 reads TGTGCCAGCAGGCCACAGGGGGTGAACACTGAAGCTTTCTTT.

This chain connects TRBV27 to TRBJ2-1; D uncertain. This CDR3 is 15 amino acids long. Germline V CDR1 and CDR2: MNHEY, SMNVEV (reference sequence). Trimming removed 2 bases from V and 0 bases from J, with 8 bases in between. The CDR3 coding sequence is TGTGCCAGCAGTTTAGCTGTCAGCTCCTACAATGAGCAGTTCTTC. Its translation is CASSLAVSSYNEQFF.

This sequence joins TRBV13 and TRBJ2-1, with 7 bases that match TRBD2. Germline V lookup: CDR1 PRHDT, CDR2 FYEKMQ (reference sequence). With 3 bases clipped from V and 3 bases from J, the junction kept 2 bases outside the gene matches. The CDR3 runs 14 residues. The chain's CDR3 is CASSFWGGYNEQFF. In nucleotides, the CDR3 is TGTGCCAGCAGCTTTTGGGGGGGCTACAATGAGCAGTTCTTC.

This clone turned up a few times. This chain joins TRBV6-5 and TRBJ1-2; 8 nucleotides match TRBD1. Germline trimming cut 8 bases from V and 4 bases from J; bases unmatched to any gene: 0. The CDR3 covers 11 residues. From germline, CDR1 is MNHEY and CDR2 SVGAGI. CDR3 sequence (DNA): TGTGCCAGCGGACAGGGCTATGGCTACACCTTC. Translation gives CASGQGYGYTF.

Comments on this clone: Within the sample, other DNA sequences also encode this same CDR3. This sequence joins TRBV18 and TRBJ1-5; TRBD1 matches at 8 bases. CDR3 size: 14 residues. Losses at the gene ends were 3 bases for V and 4 bases for J; bases not matched to a gene: 2. Germline lookup yields CDR1 KGHSH and CDR2 LQKENI. In DNA, the CDR3 is TGTGCCAGCTCACCTACAGGGGGAAATCAGCCCCAGCATTTT. Translation gives CASSPTGGNQPQHF.

V is TRBV2 and J is TRBJ2-7; weak D call: TRBD2 (5 bases). CDR3 size: 13 residues. Germline CDR1 reads SNHLY; CDR2 reads FYNNEI. The V end lost 7 bases, the J end lost 2 bases, and 12 bases lay between the germline ends. The CDR3 protein is CASNFGMTYEQYF. The CDR3 DNA reads as TGTGCCAGCAACTTCGGGATGACCTACGAGCAGTACTTC.

CDR3 sequence (DNA): TGTGCCAGCATGCTGACTAGCGGCTCCTACGAGCAGTACTTC. This sequence encodes CASMLTSGSYEQYF. This chain joins TRBV2 and TRBJ2-7; TRBD2 matches 9 bases. V shed 7 bases, J shed 0 bases, and the junction held 4 bases outside the gene matches. The CDR3 is 14 amino acids. Germline assignment: CDR1 SNHLY and CDR2 FYNNEI. Complete variable domain (other parts from reference TRBV2 and TRBJ2-7): EPEVTQTPSHQVTQMGQEVILRCVPISNHLYFYWYRQILGQKVEFLVSFYNNEISEKSEIFDDQFSVERPDGSNFTLKIRSTKLEDSAMYFCASMLTSGSYEQYFGPGTRLTVT.

This clone has a count of ten or more. The gene calls are TRBV11-2 and TRBJ1-6, with D possibly being TRBD1 (5 bases). Trimming took off 4 bases at V and 6 bases at J, with 10 bases between the two ends. The CDR3 spans 14 residues. The V gene's germline CDR1 is SGHAT and CDR2 FQNNGV. The DNA of the CDR3 is TGTGCCAGCAGCTCGCAGGGTGGTAATTCACCCCTCCACTTT. Residues: CASSSQGGNSPLHF. Together with reference TRBV11-2 and TRBJ1-6, the CDR3 gives the full variable domain: EAGVAQSPRYKIIEKRQSVAFWCNPISGHATLYWYQQILGQGPKLLIQFQNNGVVDDSQLPKDRFSAERLKGVDSTLKIQPAKLEDSAVYLCASSSQGGNSPLHFGNGTRLTVT.

This clone came up once. The chain combines TRBV27 with TRBJ2-7; unclear D gene. Trimming pared 5 bases from V and 7 bases from J, leaving 15 bases between. CDR1 MNHEY and CDR2 SMNVEV come from the germline V gene (reference sequence). The CDR3 runs 13 residues. The CDR3 coding sequence is TGTGCCAGCAGTACCTATTTGCCGTCTGAGCAGTACTTC. Its protein product is CASSTYLPSEQYF.

The V gene is TRBV28, the J gene TRBJ2-7; D gene uncertain. Trimming shortened V by 4 bases and J by 7 bases, and 8 bases separated the two germline ends. CDR1 is MDHEN, CDR2 SYDVKM, per germline. The CDR3 totals 11 residues. CDR3 region: CASSYAWEQYF. CDR3 coding DNA: TGTGCCAGCAGTTACGCGTGGGAGCAGTACTTC.

The chain employs TRBV6-6 and TRBJ1-1; D call uncertain. The CDR3 extends over 13 amino acids. Germline values: CDR1 MNHNY, CDR2 SVGAGI (reference sequence). Trimming pared 6 bases from V and 1 base from J, leaving 9 bases between. CDR3 loop: CASRVTRNTEAFF. For the CDR3, the DNA is TGTGCCAGCAGGGTCACACGGAACACTGAAGCTTTCTTT.

This chain joins TRBV6-5 and TRBJ1-1; D might be TRBD1 (6 bases). CDR3 size: 15 residues. Trimming cost V 4 bases and J 11 bases, with 23 bases left between them. Germline CDR1 reads MNHEY; CDR2 reads SVGAGI. CDR3 sequence: CASSSRQAFGAAAFF. The CDR3 DNA reads TGTGCCAGCAGTTCAAGACAGGCATTTGGTGCAGCGGCTTTCTTT.

Here the CDR3 reads CASSTGKNTEAFF. The CDR3 coding sequence is TGTGCCAGTTCCACAGGAAAGAACACTGAAGCTTTCTTT. The chain has TRBV4-2 and TRBJ1-1, with a weak D call TRBD1 (5 bases). Looked up from germline, CDR1 is LGHNA and CDR2 is YNFKEQ. The CDR3 contains 13 residues. V lost 9 bases and J 1 base, leaving 12 bases between the germline ends.

The chain combines TRBV2 with TRBJ2-5; D is perhaps TRBD2 (6 bases). The V end lost 4 bases, the J end lost 5 bases, and 8 bases lay between the germline ends. The CDR3 length is 12 residues. Germline values: CDR1 SNHLY, CDR2 FYNNEI. The CDR3 loop reads CASSVLAETQYF. DNA of the CDR3: TGTGCCAGCAGTGTGCTAGCGGAGACCCAGTACTTC.

This chain joins TRBV18 and TRBJ1-1, with D perhaps TRBD1 (5 bases). Germline lookup yields CDR1 KGHSH and CDR2 LQKENI. The CDR3 has 17 amino acids. Trimming left V 5 bases short and J 4 bases short, with 23 bases between. CDR3 region: CASSAQTDSWGGTEAFF. DNA of the CDR3: TGTGCCAGCTCAGCCCAGACCGATTCCTGGGGGGGCACTGAAGCTTTCTTT.

This chain connects TRBV2 to TRBJ2-5; TRBD2 might be the D (7 bases). Trimming removed 6 bases from V and 4 bases from J, with 12 bases in between. The CDR3 length is 13 residues. Germline CDR1 is SNHLY and CDR2 is FYNNEI. This CDR3 reads CASRGGGGETQYF. CDR3 coding DNA: TGTGCCAGCAGAGGGGGGGGTGGAGAGACCCAGTACTTC. Using reference TRBV2 and TRBJ2-5 for the parts outside the CDR3, the full variable domain is EPEVTQTPSHQVTQMGQEVILRCVPISNHLYFYWYRQILGQKVEFLVSFYNNEISEKSEIFDDQFSVERPDGSNFTLKIRSTKLEDSAMYFCASRGGGGETQYFGPGTRLLVL.

The chain links TRBV28 to TRBJ2-7; 13 bases line up with TRBD2. V dropped 5 bases and J dropped 4; count of bases not matched to a gene: 5. The germline V gene encodes CDR1 MDHEN and CDR2 SYDVKM. CDR3 length equals 15 residues. The CDR3 sequence: CASSLSGLAGYEQYF. For the CDR3, the DNA is TGTGCCAGCAGTCTTTCGGGACTAGCGGGGTACGAGCAGTACTTC.